This record looks at one TCR beta chain sequence and its context. Its specificity is unknown. Extraction of genomic DNA in unsorted samples used 86 million or so PBMCs. This specimen belongs to a study of shared clonotypes between healthy human individuals. Study observations and caveats: The study sampled only blood, and tissue repertoires likely differ.

Deep-level assay runs were performed. Unsorted PBMC DNA was sequenced on ten immunoSEQ deep assay plates. TCRdb's table, derived via immunoSEQ multiplex PCR, lists solely in-frame clones and lacks some. The sample shows about 470,000 clones, about 85% of them seen only once. The CDR3 has 13 amino acids. The germline CDR1 and CDR2 sequences are ENHRY and SYGVKD. Trimming pared 4 bases from V and 2 bases from J, leaving 8 bases between. The TCR comes from a woman aged 35 to 49 in good health. Some clones in this sample may be carry-over from other donors' samples. V gene TRBV10-3 combines with J gene TRBJ1-1, with D maybe TRBD1 (6 bases). The sample was PBMCs. The CDR3 nucleotides read TGTGCCATCAGTGGCAGGGGAAACACTGAAGCTTTCTTT. Protein sequence: CAISGRGNTEAFF.